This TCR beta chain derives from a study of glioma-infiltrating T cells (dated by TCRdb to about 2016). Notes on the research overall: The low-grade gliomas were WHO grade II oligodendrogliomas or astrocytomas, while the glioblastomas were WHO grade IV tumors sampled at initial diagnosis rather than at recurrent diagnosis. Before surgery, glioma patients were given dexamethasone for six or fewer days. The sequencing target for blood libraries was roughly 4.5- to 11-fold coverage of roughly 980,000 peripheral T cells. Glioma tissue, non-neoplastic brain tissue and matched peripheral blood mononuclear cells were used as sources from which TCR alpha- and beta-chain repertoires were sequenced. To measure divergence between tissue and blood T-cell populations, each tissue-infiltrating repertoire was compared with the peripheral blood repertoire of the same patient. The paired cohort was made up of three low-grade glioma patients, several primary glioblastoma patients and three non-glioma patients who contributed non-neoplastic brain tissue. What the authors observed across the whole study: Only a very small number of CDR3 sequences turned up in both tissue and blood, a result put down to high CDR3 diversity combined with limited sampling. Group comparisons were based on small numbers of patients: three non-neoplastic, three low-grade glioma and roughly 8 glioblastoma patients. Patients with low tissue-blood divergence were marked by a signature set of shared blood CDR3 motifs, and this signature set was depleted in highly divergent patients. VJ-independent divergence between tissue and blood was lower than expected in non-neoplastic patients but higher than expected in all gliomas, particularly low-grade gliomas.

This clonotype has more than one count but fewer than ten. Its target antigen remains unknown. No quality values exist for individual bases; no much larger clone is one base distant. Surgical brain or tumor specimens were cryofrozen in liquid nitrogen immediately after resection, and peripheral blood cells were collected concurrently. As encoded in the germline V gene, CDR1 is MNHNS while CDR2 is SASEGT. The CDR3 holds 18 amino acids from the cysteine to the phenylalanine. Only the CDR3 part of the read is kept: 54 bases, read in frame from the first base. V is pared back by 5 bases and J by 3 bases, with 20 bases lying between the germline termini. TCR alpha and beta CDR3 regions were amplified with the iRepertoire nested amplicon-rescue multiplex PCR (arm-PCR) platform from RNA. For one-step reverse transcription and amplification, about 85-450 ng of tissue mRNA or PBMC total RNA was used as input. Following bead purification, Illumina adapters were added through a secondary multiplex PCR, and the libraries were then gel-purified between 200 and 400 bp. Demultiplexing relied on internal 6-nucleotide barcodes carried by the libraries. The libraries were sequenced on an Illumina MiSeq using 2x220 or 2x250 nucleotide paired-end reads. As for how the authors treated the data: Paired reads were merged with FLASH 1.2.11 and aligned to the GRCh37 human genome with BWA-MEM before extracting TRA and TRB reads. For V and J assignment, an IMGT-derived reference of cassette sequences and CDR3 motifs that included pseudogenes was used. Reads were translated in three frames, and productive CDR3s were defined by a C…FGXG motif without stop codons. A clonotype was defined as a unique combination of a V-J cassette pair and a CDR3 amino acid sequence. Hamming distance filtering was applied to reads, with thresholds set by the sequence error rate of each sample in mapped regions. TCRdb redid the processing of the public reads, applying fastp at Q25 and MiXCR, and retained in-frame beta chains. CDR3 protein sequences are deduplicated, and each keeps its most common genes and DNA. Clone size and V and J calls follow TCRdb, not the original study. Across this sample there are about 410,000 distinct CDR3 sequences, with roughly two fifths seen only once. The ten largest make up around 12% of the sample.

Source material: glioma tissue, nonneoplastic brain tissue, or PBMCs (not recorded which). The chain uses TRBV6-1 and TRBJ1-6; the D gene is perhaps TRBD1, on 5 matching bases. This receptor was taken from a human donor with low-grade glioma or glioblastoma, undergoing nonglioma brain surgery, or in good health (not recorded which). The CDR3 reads CASSYPAPRGFYNSPLHF. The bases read TGTGCCAGCAGTTATCCTGCTCCGAGGGGTTTCTATAATTCACCCCTCCACTTT.